What follows is one T cell receptor (beta chain) and its context. This record belongs to a study of T-cell reconstitution after alpha-beta-depleted transplantation in children. The germline gives CDR1 MNHEY, CDR2 SVGEGT. V was pared by 6 bases and J by 5 bases, with 7 bases of the junction left unmatched. The length of the CDR3 is 14 residues. Unique molecular identifiers featured in how the TCRbeta library was prepared. TCRdb re-derived calls from the PCR reads in MiXCR, one entry per CDR3 protein. Here the sample spans 640,000 or so distinct CDR3 sequences, roughly 15% being singletons. The TCR sequence derives from a human donor who donated a stem cell graft to a child with acute myeloid leukemia. The sequencing used PBMCs from the stem cell graft donor, collected from the stem cell graft. The chain carries TRBV6-2 or TRBV6-3 and TRBJ2-1, with 7 nucleotides matching TRBD1. The CDR3 is CASRLDRLNNEQFF. The CDR3, as DNA: TGTGCCAGCAGACTGGACAGGCTCAACAATGAGCAGTTCTTC.